The rows below give T cell receptor beta chains drawn from one sample of a study of blood T cell repertoires in COVID-19. Sequencing used immunoSEQ multiplex PCR; TCRdb keeps in-frame clones, though not all of them. The sample lists about 160,000 clones, 80% to 90% seen once, with roughly 3.9% in the top ten. The specimen sequenced was peripheral blood. The receptors originated from a woman aged 60-75 years who had recovered from COVID-19. Each CDR3 is given with its conserved first and last residue. D genes are given only for firm matches. Size is omitted from some rows. Given values are once, few, many or a class for expanded clones.

J	D	V	size	CDR3	DNA
TRBJ2-1	.	TRBV11-1	.	CASTFRQASSYNEQFF	TGTGCCAGCACCTTCAGACAGGCTAGCTCCTACAATGAGCAGTTCTTC
TRBJ2-2	.	TRBV9	.	CASTPGVTGELFF	TGTGCCAGCACCCCAGGGGTCACCGGGGAGCTGTTTTTT
TRBJ1-5	.	TRBV27	.	CASSPRSRANLYSNQPQHF	TGTGCCAGCAGTCCCCGGTCCAGGGCGAACCTTTATAGCAATCAGCCCCAGCATTTT
TRBJ1-3	.	TRBV5-1	.	CASSLDGNPGDTIYF	TGCGCCAGCAGCTTGGACGGCAACCCAGGGGACACCATATATTTT
TRBJ2-3	TRBD2	TRBV5-1	.	CASSWTSVLTDTQYF	TGCGCCAGCAGCTGGACTAGCGTCCTCACAGATACGCAGTATTTT
TRBJ2-3	TRBD2	TRBV4-3	.	CASSQTVTTSGNTDTQYF	TGCGCCAGCAGCCAAACGGTTACGACTAGCGGAAACACAGATACGCAGTATTTT
TRBJ2-3	TRBD2	TRBV5-4	.	CAGSERGGHDTQYF	TGTGCCGGCAGCGAGCGGGGGGGCCACGATACGCAGTATTTT
TRBJ2-5	.	TRBV27	.	CASSPPREETQYF	TGTGCCAGCAGTCCCCCCCGGGAAGAGACCCAGTACTTC
TRBJ2-3	TRBD2	TRBV7-2	.	CASSLALTSGGAPDTQYF	TGTGCCAGCAGCTTAGCCCTCACTAGCGGGGGGGCCCCAGATACGCAGTATTTT
TRBJ1-2	.	TRBV3-1/TRBV3-2	.	CASSQGGGYGYTF	TGTGCCAGCAGCCAAGGGGGGGGCTATGGCTACACCTTC
TRBJ1-6	.	TRBV4-1	.	CASSQGRPGVSLHF	TGCGCCAGCAGCCAGGGACGACCGGGGGTATCCCTCCACTTT
TRBJ2-2	TRBD2	TRBV11-3	.	CASSLDGGSRELFF	TGTGCCAGCAGCTTAGATGGCGGGAGCCGGGAGCTGTTTTTT
TRBJ2-3	.	TRBV3-1/TRBV3-2	.	CASSQVGVRQGSTDTQYF	TGTGCCAGCAGCCAAGTGGGGGTTCGGCAGGGGAGTACAGATACGCAGTATTTT
TRBJ2-7	TRBD2	TRBV27	.	CASSPYDGRNEQYF	TGTGCCAGCAGTCCTTATGACGGGAGGAACGAGCAGTACTTC
TRBJ1-2	.	TRBV24-1	.	CATSDQYYGYTF	TGTGCCACCAGTGATCAGTACTATGGCTACACCTTC
TRBJ2-5	.	TRBV14	.	CASSQGGRADGETQYF	TGTGCCAGCAGCCAAGGGGGCAGGGCAGATGGAGAGACCCAGTACTTC
TRBJ2-2	.	TRBV6-5	.	CASYPPGTGELFF	TGTGCCAGTTATCCCCCAGGGACCGGGGAGCTGTTTTTT
TRBJ2-5	TRBD2	TRBV7-7	.	CASSLGASGGAQTQYF	TGTGCTAGCAGCTTAGGGGCTAGCGGGGGGGCACAGACCCAGTACTTC
TRBJ2-7	.	TRBV6-5	.	CASSTNTLSYEQYF	TGTGCCAGCAGCACAAACACCCTCTCCTACGAGCAGTACTTC
TRBJ1-5	TRBD1	TRBV6-9	.	CASSPRTGVGNQPQHF	TGTGCCAGCAGCCCTCGGACAGGGGTTGGCAATCAGCCCCAGCATTTT
TRBJ2-3	.	TRBV6-5	.	CASSRKSGALNTQYF	TGTGCCAGCAGTCGCAAGAGTGGTGCTTTGAATACGCAGTATTTT
TRBJ1-2	TRBD1	TRBV5-1	.	CASSAGQGLDYTF	TGCGCCAGCAGCGCGGGACAGGGCCTAGACTACACCTTC
TRBJ1-2	.	TRBV7-2	once	CASSLGRWNGYTF	TGTGCCAGCAGCTTAGGCAGGTGGAATGGCTACACCTTC
TRBJ2-1	TRBD2	TRBV19	few	CASSPQRGGNEQFF	TGTGCCAGTAGTCCCCAGCGGGGGGGCAATGAGCAGTTCTTC
TRBJ2-5	TRBD1	TRBV29-1	.	CSVDRQGTGETQYF	TGCAGCGTTGATCGGCAGGGGACAGGAGAGACCCAGTACTTC
TRBJ1-2	.	TRBV14	.	CASSQDPAGYGYTF	TGTGCCAGCAGCCAAGATCCGGCGGGCTATGGCTACACCTTC
TRBJ1-1	TRBD1	TRBV7-9	.	CASSLDRGRTEAFF	TGTGCCAGCAGCTTAGACAGGGGACGCACTGAAGCTTTCTTT
TRBJ1-2	.	TRBV7-9	.	CASSPIGQNYGYTF	TGTGCCAGCAGCCCAATCGGACAGAACTATGGCTACACCTTC
TRBJ1-1	TRBD1	TRBV6-5	.	CASSLNRGLDTEAFF	TGTGCCAGCAGTCTGAACAGGGGGTTGGACACTGAAGCTTTCTTT
TRBJ2-3	.	TRBV2	once	CASSEDPGVTDTQYF	TGTGCCAGCAGTGAAGACCCAGGGGTCACAGATACGCAGTATTTT
TRBJ2-7	TRBD1	TRBV28	.	CASSLDSRGPYEQYF	TGTGCCAGCAGTTTAGATTCTAGGGGGCCCTACGAGCAGTACTTC
TRBJ1-4	TRBD1	TRBV10-2	.	CASSDRTGRSEKLFF	TGCGCCAGCAGTGATCGGACAGGGAGGTCTGAAAAACTGTTTTTT
TRBJ2-2	TRBD1	TRBV28	.	CASSEWTGVTGELFF	TGTGCCAGCAGTGAGTGGACAGGGGTTACCGGGGAGCTGTTTTTT
TRBJ1-1	.	TRBV29-1	few	CSAPLGGRNTEAFF	TGCAGCGCCCCCCTCGGGGGAAGGAACACTGAAGCTTTCTTT
TRBJ2-7	TRBD1	TRBV24-1	once	CATSATGAPHEQYF	TGTGCCACCAGTGCAACAGGGGCCCCTCACGAGCAGTACTTC
TRBJ1-2	.	TRBV28	.	CASSYPGGRVLGYTF	TGTGCCAGCAGCTACCCGGGAGGGAGGGTCCTAGGCTACACCTTC
TRBJ2-1	.	TRBV21-1	.	CASSKGSRDNYNEQFF	TGTGCCAGCAGCAAAGGGAGTCGGGACAACTACAATGAGCAGTTCTTC
TRBJ1-1	TRBD1	TRBV11-1	.	CASSPRGGYTEAFF	TGTGCCAGCAGCCCTCGAGGGGGCTACACTGAAGCTTTCTTT
TRBJ2-3	TRBD2	TRBV2	few	CASSKTSVEDTQYF	TGTGCCAGCAGTAAGACTAGCGTGGAGGATACGCAGTATTTT
TRBJ2-4	.	TRBV30	.	CAWSVDSLAKNIQYF	TGTGCCTGGAGTGTCGACAGTTTAGCCAAAAACATTCAGTACTTC
TRBJ2-7	.	TRBV28	.	CASSSSGTSSYEQYF	TGTGCCAGCAGTTCGTCAGGCACGAGCTCCTACGAGCAGTACTTC
TRBJ2-2	TRBD1	TRBV19	.	CASSPMTGGTGELFF	TGTGCCAGTAGTCCCATGACAGGGGGCACCGGGGAGCTGTTTTTT
TRBJ1-1	.	TRBV5-1	once	CASSLDGLTAEAFF	TGCGCCAGCAGCTTGGACGGCCTAACGGCGGAGGCTTTCTTT